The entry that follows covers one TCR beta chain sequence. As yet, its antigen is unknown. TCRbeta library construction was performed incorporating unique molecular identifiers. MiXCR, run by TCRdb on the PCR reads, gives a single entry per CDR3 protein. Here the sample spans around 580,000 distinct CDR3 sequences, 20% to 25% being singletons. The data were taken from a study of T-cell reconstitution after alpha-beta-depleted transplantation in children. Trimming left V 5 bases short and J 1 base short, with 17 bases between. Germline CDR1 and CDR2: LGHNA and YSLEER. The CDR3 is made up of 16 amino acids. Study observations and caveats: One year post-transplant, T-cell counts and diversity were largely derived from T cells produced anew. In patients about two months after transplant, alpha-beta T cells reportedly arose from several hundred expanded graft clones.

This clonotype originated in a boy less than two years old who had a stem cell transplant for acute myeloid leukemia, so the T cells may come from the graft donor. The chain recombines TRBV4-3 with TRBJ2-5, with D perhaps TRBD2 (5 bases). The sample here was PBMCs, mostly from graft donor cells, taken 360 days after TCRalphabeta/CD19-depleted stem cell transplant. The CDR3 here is CASSKSTSPLQETQYF. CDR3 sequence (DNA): TGCGCCAGCAGCAAGAGCACTAGTCCCCTCCAAGAGACCCAGTACTTC.